The clone carrying this T cell receptor (beta chain) occurred a few times. Its target is not known. Per the germline V gene, CDR1 is LGHNA and CDR2 is YNFKEQ. This CDR3 region has 17 residues. J lost 5 bases, V lost 0 bases, and 9 bases had no gene match. For TCR beta, libraries came from quantitative 5'-RACE with molecular barcodes. TCRdb fed the 5' RACE reads into MiXCR, producing one record per CDR3 protein. The data hold 330,000 or so distinct CDR3 sequences, with 8% observed a single time. The data are from a study of CD8 T cells in ankylosing spondylitis. Study results and limitations: Reactive arthritis synovial fluid and blood previously showed some of these motif variants. Researchers report that disease-linked clones proved CD8+ and relatively rare in peripheral blood. Matched ankylosing spondylitis synovial fluid reportedly showed significant enrichment of disease-linked clones. A motif of roughly 8 highly homologous TCR beta variants was seen as apparently characteristic of ankylosing spondylitis blood.

The chain links TRBV4-2 to TRBJ2-2, with 7 bases aligning to TRBD2. Sequenced input: blood, either unsorted or a sorted T cell fraction (not recorded which). The receptor was isolated from a male donor with ankylosing spondylitis. The CDR3 DNA sequence: TGTGCCAGCAGCCAAGACCCCCCGGGAGGAAGTACCGGGGAGCTGTTTTTT. Protein sequence: CASSQDPPGGSTGELFF.